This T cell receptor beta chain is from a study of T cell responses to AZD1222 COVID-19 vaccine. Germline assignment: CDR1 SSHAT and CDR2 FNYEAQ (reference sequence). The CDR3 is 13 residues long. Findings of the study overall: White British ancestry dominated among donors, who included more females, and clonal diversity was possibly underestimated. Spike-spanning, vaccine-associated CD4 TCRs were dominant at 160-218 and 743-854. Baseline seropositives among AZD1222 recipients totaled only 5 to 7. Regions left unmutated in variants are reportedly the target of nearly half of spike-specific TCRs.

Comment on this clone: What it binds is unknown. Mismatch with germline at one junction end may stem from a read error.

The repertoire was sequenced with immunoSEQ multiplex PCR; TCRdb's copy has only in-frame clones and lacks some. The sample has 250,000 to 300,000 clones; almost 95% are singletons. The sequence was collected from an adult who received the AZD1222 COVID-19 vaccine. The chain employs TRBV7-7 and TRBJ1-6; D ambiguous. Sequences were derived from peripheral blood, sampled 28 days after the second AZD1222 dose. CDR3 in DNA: TGTGCTAGCAGCTTAGACACAGTGGCACCCCTCCACTTT. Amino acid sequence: CASSLDTVAPLHF.